This TCR beta chain was sequenced during a study of tissue T cells after allogeneic stem cell transplantation (dated by TCRdb to between 2021 and 2024). Notes on the research overall: The study profiled TCR beta repertoires in many tissues obtained from research autopsies of patients with and without GVHD, and also in mouse models of GVHD. The human part of the study was a prospective observational study with no blinding and no randomization.

Concerning this clone itself: Its antigen specificity is not known. This is a murine receptor, so its gene nomenclature and germline sequences are mouse based. Sequencing ends 1 residue short of the CDR3 end; the germline J gene provides the rest.

CDR1 and CDR2, looked up from the germline V gene (reference sequence), are KGHPV and FQNQEV. The CDR3 has 13 amino acids, counting the end cysteine and phenylalanine. Sequencing covers 36 bases of the CDR3, shown here with the frame starting at base 1. Trimming at the junction amounts to 4 bases on V and 1 base on J, and the germline ends lie 7 bases apart. The library was generated by the immunoSEQ multiplex PCR assay. Adaptive Biotechnologies performed the TCRbeta CDR3 sequencing at survey depth and reported CDR3 sequences, V/J genes, productive frequency and template counts. TCR beta CDR3 regions were amplified from genomic DNA instead of RNA. The paper's data handling went like this. Jensen-Shannon divergence was used to quantify pairwise repertoire overlap between tissues, with a value of 1 indicating complete divergence and a value of 0 indicating identical repertoires. Tissues were clustered by single-linkage agglomerative hierarchical clustering of pairwise JSD values, and the clustering results were displayed as dendrograms. GLIPH2 was run on all patient samples with simulation_depth 1000, kmer_min_depth 3, cdr3_length_cutoff 8, keeping groups with more than two unique CDR3s. In a standardized tissue-overlap score, Jaccard GLIPH-group overlap across patients was extrapolated to a standard repertoire size of 1000 clones. To look at how diversity was associated with clinical or experimental variables, linear mixed-effect models were used, with tissue treated as a fixed effect and individual treated as a random effect. TCRdb's version of the immuneACCESS table is confined to in-frame rearrangements and falls short of the full clone set. An unresolved V gene accounts for under half of the shortfall where checked; the remainder is of unknown origin. V and J calls and clone size come straight from that table; D and trimming were deduced from the DNA. In this sample the table shows about 8,300 clones, roughly half of which occur a single time. The top ten clonotypes cover more than 7% of the sample.

What the study reported, not specific to this receptor: Only a few T cell clones appeared in more than one patient, yet motif-based clustering showed tissue-specific repertoire signatures that were shared between patients. Which tissue TCRs were alloreactive or antigen-specific was not determined in the study, and some clones might have been persisting host cells. A small and clinically heterogeneous patient cohort was studied, and sampling depth was acknowledged as a limitation. In both patients and mice, only a limited portion of the TCR repertoire detected in tissues was captured by blood and spleen T cells. Within patients, how anatomically similar tissues were was a major factor shaping TCR repertoire composition, regardless of disease or transplant status.

The label giving this sample's time point can be read as: mouse harvest day 7 after allogeneic transplant. Each mouse graft consisted of 10^7 T-cell-depleted bone marrow cells plus 10^6 splenic CD5+ T cells and was given by tail vein injection. Mouse GVHD was modeled in a major MHC-mismatch B6 (H2b) into BALB/c (H2d) model, with tissues profiled at day 7 or 14. On day 7 or 14 post-transplant, mouse tissues and retro-orbital blood were harvested with separate sterile tools for each animal, and livers were flushed before harvest. Before genomic DNA isolation with the DNeasy Blood & Tissue Kit, mouse tissues were minced with razor blades in buffered saline.

The rearranged segments are TRBV26 and TRBJ1-1; possibly the D gene is TRBD1, per 5 matching bases. The clonotype was recovered from a female BALB/c mouse given C57BL/6 T cells with graft-versus-host disease after an allogeneic hematopoietic cell transplant. The sequenced material came from gut tissue. The CDR3 amino acid sequence is: CASSRGRNTEVFF. Partial CDR3 DNA: TGTGCCAGCAGTCGGGGACGAAACACAGAAGTCTTC.